This T cell receptor beta chain was found in a study of blood T cell repertoires in COVID-19 (dated by TCRdb to 2020 to 2021). Background for the entire study: Samples covering the acute and convalescent phases of COVID-19 were provided by collaborators in the United States, Italy and Spain. A freely available public database, intended as a resource for researchers studying the immune response to SARS-CoV-2, is where the repertoires were released. Deeply sampled blood TCRbeta repertoires from subjects exposed to, actively infected with, or recovered from COVID-19 were included in the dataset. Nearly every sample came with metadata listing a de-identified subject ID, COVID-19 status, age in years and sex. Samples were obtained from the ongoing ImmuneRACE study (first 160 participants) and from 1,000 to 1,500 subjects provided by 6 global collaborators. Where available, HLA class I and class II types were obtained from metadata supplied by the sample provider rather than from assay-based typing. The prospective study material was composed of cDNA or gDNA derived from T cells, B-cell-depleted T cells, or PBMCs. On the study overall, not on this receptor specifically: Clinical and demographic metadata were provided uncurated, with the amount varying by source and participant.

TCRbeta CDR3 regions were amplified from genomic DNA by means of the immunoSEQ Assay, a bias-controlled multiplex PCR. In the source study's methods: Nucleated cell counts per sample were estimated from amplification of reference gene primers within the assay. To quantify the absolute abundance of each unique TCRbeta CDR3 rearrangement, sequence reads were collapsed and filtered. For each sample, productive Simpson clonality was calculated as the square root of Simpson's diversity index across productive rearrangements. TCRdb's version of the immuneACCESS table is confined to in-frame rearrangements and falls short of the full clone set. An unresolved V gene accounts for under half of the shortfall where checked; the remainder is of unknown origin. The DNA gave D and trimming, while V, J and clone size come from that table. This sample is represented by fewer than 300,000 clones; nearly 90% of them were singletons. The ten largest account for under 0.95% of the sample.

Concerning this clone itself: Which antigen it targets is not known. Qualities for individual bases were not recorded, and no much larger clone is one base off.

V is reduced by 5 bases and J by 4 bases, leaving a spacing of 10 bases between them. There are 13 amino acids in the CDR3, from cysteine to phenylalanine inclusive. Solely the CDR3 DNA is kept, with 39 bases framed from the first base. Per the germline V gene, KGHDR is the CDR1 and SFDVKD is the CDR2. Collaborating institutions collected whole blood in K2EDTA tubes following their own protocols. For TCRbeta analysis, collaborators shipped samples as frozen whole blood, isolated PBMCs, or DNA extracted from either of those sample types. This clonotype was sampled from a young woman with acute or convalescent COVID-19. Sample: peripheral blood. Recombination connected TRBV24-1 to TRBJ1-2, with the D segment identity uncertain. The nucleotides are TGTGCCACCAGTGGCAGTCTTTCCTATGGCTACACCTTC. It encodes CATSGSLSYGYTF.